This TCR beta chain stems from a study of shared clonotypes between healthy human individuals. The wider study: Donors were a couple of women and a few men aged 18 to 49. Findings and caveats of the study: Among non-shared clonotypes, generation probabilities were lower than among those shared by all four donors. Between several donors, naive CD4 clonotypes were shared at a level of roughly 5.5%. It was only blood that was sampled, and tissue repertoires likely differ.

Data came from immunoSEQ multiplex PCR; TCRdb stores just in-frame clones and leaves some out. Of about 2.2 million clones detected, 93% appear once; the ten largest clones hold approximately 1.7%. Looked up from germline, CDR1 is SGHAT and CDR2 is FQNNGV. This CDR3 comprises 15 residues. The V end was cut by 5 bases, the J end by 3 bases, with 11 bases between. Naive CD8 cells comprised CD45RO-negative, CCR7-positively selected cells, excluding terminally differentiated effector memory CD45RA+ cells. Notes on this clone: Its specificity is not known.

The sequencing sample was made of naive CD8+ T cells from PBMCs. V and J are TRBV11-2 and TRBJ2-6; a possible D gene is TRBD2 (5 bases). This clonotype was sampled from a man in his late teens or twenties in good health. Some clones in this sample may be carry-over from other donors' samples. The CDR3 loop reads CASSPGDGGANVLTF. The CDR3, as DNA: TGTGCCAGCAGCCCCGGGGATGGTGGGGCCAACGTCCTGACTTTC.